This T cell receptor (beta chain) was recovered during a study of cytomegalovirus exposure and HLA in healthy donors. Donors were nominally healthy when sampled, though unrecorded immune exposures were likely. PCR primers comprised 60 Vbeta and 13 Jbeta primers. Assay: immunoSEQ multiplex PCR; the TCRdb copy retains only in-frame clones and omits some. Its table lists tens of thousands of clones. Germline V gene data show CDR1 as SGHTA and CDR2 as FQGNSA. This CDR3 has 16 amino acids. Trimming pared 5 bases from V and 0 bases from J, leaving 15 bases between. The receptor was isolated from a man aged 45-65 years in good health and CMV-seropositive. The chain links TRBV7-2 to TRBJ2-3; maybe TRBD2 (6 bases). Sequenced input: PBMCs. CDR3 region: CASSPGGTSSTDTQYF. CDR3 sequence (DNA): TGTGCCAGCAGCCCCGGAGGGACTTCCAGCACAGATACGCAGTATTTT.